The present entry profiles one TCR beta chain with its context. There are 12 residues in the CDR3. From germline, CDR1 is MDHEN and CDR2 SYDVKM. Deletions cut 3 bases from V and 0 bases from J, with 2 bases between. This entry is derived from a study of blood T cell repertoires in COVID-19. At the level of the study: Italy, Spain and the United States were the sources of the convalescent and acute COVID-19 samples. Sources were T cells, B-cell-depleted T cells, or PBMCs; the material itself was cDNA or gDNA.

Original handling: Reference gene primer amplification gave nucleated cell count estimates. Repertoires were generated with immunoSEQ multiplex PCR, while TCRdb's copy carries only in-frame clones and drops some. From that table come the V and J calls and clone size; the DNA was used to work out D and trimming. The profile shows 190,000 or so clones, around 87% of them singletons. The chain is built from TRBV28 and TRBJ1-1; D remains ambiguous. The receptor's source is a man aged 35-49 years with active or convalescent COVID-19. Input material: peripheral blood. CDR3 loop: CASSFMNTEAFF. DNA of the CDR3: TGTGCCAGCAGTTTCATGAACACTGAAGCTTTCTTT.